Detailed here is one T cell receptor (beta chain). Its antigen is as yet unknown. The data derive from a study of T cell clones after liver transplantation. Study summary: Post-transplant blood was tracked for graft-donor-reactive T cell clones identified in a pre-transplant mixed lymphocyte reaction. Pre-transplant mixed lymphocyte reactions yielded third-party-reactive TCRbeta sequences as comparators for graft-donor-reactive sequences. Findings and caveats of the study: Donor-reactive sequences fell more than third party-reactive ones, suggesting partial deletion. These preliminary findings come from unstandardized post-transplant sampling times.

Sequenced by immunoSEQ multiplex PCR; TCRdb stores in-frame clones only, minus some. The repertoire consists of around 35,000 clones, with around 95% occurring once and the leading ten covering 25% to 30%. The CDR3 is 17 amino acids. The junction had 3 bases not matched to a gene; V was cut back by 0 bases and J by 3 bases. This material consisted of CD8+ T cells from blood, taken 12 months after liver transplant. V usage is TRBV5-3 and J usage is TRBJ2-1, with 13 bases aligning to TRBD2. TRBV5-3 is flagged as an ORF with uncertain function. The TCR comes from a human patient who received a liver transplant. The T cells may come from the graft donor. CDR3 sequence: CARSLATSGRSYNEQFF. The CDR3 bases are TGTGCCAGAAGCTTGGCGACTAGCGGGAGGAGCTACAATGAGCAGTTCTTC.